Detailed here is one T cell receptor beta chain. This sample is drawn from a study of blood T cell repertoires in COVID-19. Turning to the study itself: Sites across the United States, Italy and Spain contributed samples from acute and convalescent COVID-19. T cells, B-cell-depleted T cells, or PBMCs supplied cDNA or gDNA.

Authors' methods: Cell counts per sample came from amplifying reference gene primers. Here immunoSEQ multiplex PCR was the method, and the copy in TCRdb shows in-frame clones only, minus some. V and J calls and clone size are as listed in that table; D and trimming were resolved from the DNA. The sample carries 10,000 or so clones, nearly 90% recorded once. The CDR3 length is 16 residues. V was pared by 3 bases and J by 0 bases, with 14 bases between. Germline V gene data show CDR1 as LNHDA and CDR2 as SQIVND (reference sequence). The sequencing input was peripheral blood. The TCR was taken from a human donor in a cohort sampled during active COVID-19. This chain links TRBV19 with TRBJ1-1; D gene unclear. Here the CDR3 DNA reads TGTGCCAGTAGTATTTGGAGAGGGCCCATGAACACTGAAGCTTTCTTT. Encoded protein: CASSIWRGPMNTEAFF.